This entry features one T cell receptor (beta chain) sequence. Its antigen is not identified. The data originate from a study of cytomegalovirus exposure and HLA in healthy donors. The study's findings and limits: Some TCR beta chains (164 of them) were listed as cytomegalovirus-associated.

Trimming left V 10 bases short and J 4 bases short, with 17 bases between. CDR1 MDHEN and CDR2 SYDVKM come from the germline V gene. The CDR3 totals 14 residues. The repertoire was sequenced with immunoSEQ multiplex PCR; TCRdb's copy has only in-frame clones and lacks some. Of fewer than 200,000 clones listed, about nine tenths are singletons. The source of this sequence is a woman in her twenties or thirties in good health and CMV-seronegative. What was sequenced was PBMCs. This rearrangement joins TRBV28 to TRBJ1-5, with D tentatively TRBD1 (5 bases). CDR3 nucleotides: TGTGCCACCCTATGGGAGGGACGGAATCAGCCCCAGCATTTT. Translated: CATLWEGRNQPQHF.